Listed here is a single T cell receptor (beta chain). Unmatched junction bases numbered 5, after V lost 2 bases and J lost 4 bases. Germline V CDR1 and CDR2: LNHDA, SQIVND (reference sequence). The CDR3 is 14 residues long. This record belongs to a study of blood T cell repertoires in COVID-19. Repertoires were generated with immunoSEQ multiplex PCR, while TCRdb's copy carries only in-frame clones and drops some. Of 21,000 or so clones detected, 70% to 90% appear once; the ten largest clones hold about 10%. The sequence was obtained from a human donor in a cohort sampled during active COVID-19. The donor label of this sample is uncertain. The specimen sequenced was peripheral blood. The chain has TRBV19 and TRBJ2-7; 7 nucleotides align to TRBD2. The CDR3 nucleotides are TGTGCCAGTAGTATAAAGGGAGGGCCTTACGAGCAGTACTTC. This encodes CASSIKGGPYEQYF.